This T cell receptor (beta chain) was identified during a study of blood T cell repertoires in COVID-19. Across the study: Collection of acute and convalescent COVID-19 samples took place in the United States, Italy and Spain. In each case, the material was cDNA or gDNA derived from T cells, B-cell-depleted T cells, or PBMCs.

The CDR3 is made up of 15 amino acids. Trimming removed 3 bases at V and 1 base at J, with 13 bases between. Germline V lookup: CDR1 LNHDA, CDR2 SQIVND (reference sequence). How the authors handled the data: Estimation of nucleated cell counts was performed using reference gene primer amplification. The table came from immunoSEQ multiplex PCR; TCRdb's copy has only in-frame clones and leaves some out. V and J calls plus clone size are reproduced from that table; the DNA served to infer D and trimming. The sample lists 130,000 to 150,000 clones, roughly 80% seen once, with over 5% in the top ten. The sequence was obtained from a human donor in a cohort sampled during active COVID-19. The rearrangement joins TRBV19 to TRBJ2-7; unclear D gene. The specimen sequenced was peripheral blood. This chain's CDR3 is CASSMVAESSYEQYF. CDR3 DNA: TGTGCCAGTAGTATGGTGGCCGAAAGTTCCTACGAGCAGTACTTC.